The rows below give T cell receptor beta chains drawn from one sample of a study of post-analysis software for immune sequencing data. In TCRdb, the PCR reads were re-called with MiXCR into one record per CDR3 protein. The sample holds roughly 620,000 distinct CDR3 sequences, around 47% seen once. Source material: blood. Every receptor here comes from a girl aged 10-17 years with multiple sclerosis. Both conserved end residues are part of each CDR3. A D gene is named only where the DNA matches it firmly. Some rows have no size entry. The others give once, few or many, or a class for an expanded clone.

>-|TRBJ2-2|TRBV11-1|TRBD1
CASSQRQGNTGELFF
TGTGCCAGCAGCCAACGACAGGGGAACACCGGGGAGCTGTTTTTT
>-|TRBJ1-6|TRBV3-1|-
CASSQAGPDSPLHF
TGTGCCAGCAGCCAAGCAGGACCGGATTCACCCCTCCACTTT
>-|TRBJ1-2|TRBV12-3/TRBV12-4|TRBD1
CASSRRTGINYGYTF
TGTGCCAGCAGTCGCCGGACAGGGATTAACTATGGCTACACCTTC
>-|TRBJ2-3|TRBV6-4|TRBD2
CANSDSTSGTDTQYF
TGTGCCAACAGTGACTCGACTAGCGGGACAGATACGCAGTATTTT
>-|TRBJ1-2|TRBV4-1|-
CASSQGHGVGYGYTF
TGCGCCAGCAGCCAAGGTCATGGCGTCGGCTATGGCTACACCTTC
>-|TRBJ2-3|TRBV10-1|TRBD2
CASSEWGLAGGNTQYF
TGCGCCAGCAGTGAGTGGGGACTAGCGGGAGGAAATACGCAGTATTTT
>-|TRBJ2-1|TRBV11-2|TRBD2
CASSGGTSGSYNEQFF
TGTGCCAGCAGCGGTGGGACTAGCGGGTCCTACAATGAGCAGTTCTTC
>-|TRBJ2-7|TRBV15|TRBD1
CATSSSDGTGYEQYF
TGTGCCACCAGCAGCTCGGATGGGACAGGCTACGAGCAGTACTTC
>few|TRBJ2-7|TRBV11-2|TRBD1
CASSLGFRGFPDEQYF
TGTGCCAGCAGCTTGGGTTTCAGGGGGTTTCCAGACGAGCAGTACTTC
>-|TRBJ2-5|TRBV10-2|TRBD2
CASSEASGRPQETQYF
TGCGCCAGCAGTGAGGCTAGCGGGAGGCCCCAAGAGACCCAGTACTTC
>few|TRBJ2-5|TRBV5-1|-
CASSPRRTVQETQYF
TGCGCCAGCAGCCCACGAAGGACAGTCCAAGAGACCCAGTACTTC
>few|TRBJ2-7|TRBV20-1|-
CSARDQGTHSSYEQYF
TGCAGTGCTAGAGATCAGGGGACGCATAGCTCCTACGAGCAGTACTTC
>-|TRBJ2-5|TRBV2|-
CASSTGSWTQYF
TGTGCCAGCAGTACGGGTTCGTGGACCCAGTACTTC
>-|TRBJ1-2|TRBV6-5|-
CASTVGTNYGYTF
TGTGCCAGCACAGTCGGCACCAACTATGGCTACACCTTC
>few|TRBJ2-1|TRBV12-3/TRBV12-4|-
CASSFNEQTEQFF
TGTGCCAGCAGTTTCAATGAGCAAACTGAGCAGTTCTTC
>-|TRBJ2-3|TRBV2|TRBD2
CASSSGTSGRDTQYF
TGTGCCAGCAGTTCCGGGACTAGCGGGCGGGATACGCAGTATTTT
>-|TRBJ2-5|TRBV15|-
CATSRDGEGQETQYF
TGTGCCACCAGCAGAGATGGAGAGGGGCAAGAGACCCAGTACTTC
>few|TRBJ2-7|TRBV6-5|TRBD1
CASSQDRGQTYEQYF
TGTGCCAGCAGTCAGGACAGGGGGCAGACCTACGAGCAGTACTTC
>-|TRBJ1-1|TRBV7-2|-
CASSVREGAEAFF
TGTGCCAGCAGCGTCAGGGAAGGGGCTGAAGCTTTCTTT
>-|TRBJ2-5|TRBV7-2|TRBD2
CASSWRRLAGDETQYF
TGTGCCAGCAGCTGGAGAAGGCTAGCGGGAGATGAGACCCAGTACTTC
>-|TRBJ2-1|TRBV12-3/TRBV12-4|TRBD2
CASSPTSGNYNEQFF
TGTGCCAGCAGTCCTACTAGCGGGAACTACAATGAGCAGTTCTTC
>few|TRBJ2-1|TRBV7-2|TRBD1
CASSYRDRGSNEQFF
TGTGCCAGCAGCTACCGGGACAGGGGAAGCAATGAGCAGTTCTTC
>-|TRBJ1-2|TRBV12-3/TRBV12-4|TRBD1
CASREGQGDGYTF
TGTGCCAGCAGGGAGGGACAGGGGGACGGCTACACCTTC
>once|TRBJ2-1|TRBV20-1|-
CSPWASPDSYNEQFF
TGCAGTCCTTGGGCCAGCCCAGATTCCTACAATGAGCAGTTCTTC
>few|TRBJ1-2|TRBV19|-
CASSISPGKTSGYTF
TGTGCCAGTAGTATAAGCCCAGGGAAGACTTCTGGCTACACCTTC
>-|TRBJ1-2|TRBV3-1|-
CASSGGASYGYTF
TGTGCCAGCTCAGGAGGGGCCTCCTATGGCTACACCTTC
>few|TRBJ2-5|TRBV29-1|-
CSVDSSGGETQYF
TGCAGCGTTGATTCATCCGGCGGAGAGACCCAGTACTTC
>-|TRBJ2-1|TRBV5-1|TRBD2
CASSLVPSGYEQFF
TGCGCCAGCAGCTTGGTCCCTAGCGGGTATGAGCAGTTCTTC
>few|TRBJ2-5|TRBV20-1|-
CSARDDGRGSEEQYF
TGCAGTGCTAGAGATGACGGCAGGGGATCCGAAGAGCAGTACTTC
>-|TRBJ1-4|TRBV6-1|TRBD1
CASSLGQNEKLFF
TGTGCCAGCAGCCTGGGACAGAATGAAAAACTGTTTTTT
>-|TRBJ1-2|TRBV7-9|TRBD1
CASSSRRQGKTNYGCTF
TGTGCCAGCAGCTCCCGTAGACAGGGGAAGACTAACTATGGCTGCACCTTC
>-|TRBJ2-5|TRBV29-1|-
CSVGRLRIEETQYF
TGCAGCGTTGGGAGGCTAAGAATTGAAGAGACCCAGTACTTC
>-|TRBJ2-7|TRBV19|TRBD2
CASTTGTSGGEQYF
TGTGCCAGTACCACGGGGACGTCGGGAGGGGAGCAGTACTTC
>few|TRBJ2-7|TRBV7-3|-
CASSLNGGEQYF
TGTGCCAGCAGCTTAAATGGCGGCGAGCAGTACTTC
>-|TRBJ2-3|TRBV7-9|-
CASSLGFRRTDTQYF
TGTGCCAGCAGCCTCGGTTTCCGCCGCACAGATACGCAGTATTTT
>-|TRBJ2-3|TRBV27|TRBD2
CASTPLGGGLADTQYF
TGTGCCAGCACTCCCCTGGGGGGAGGGCTAGCAGATACGCAGTATTTT
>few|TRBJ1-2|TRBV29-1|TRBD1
CSVQGDRGIAGYTF
TGCAGCGTTCAAGGGGACAGGGGGATTGCTGGCTACACCTTC
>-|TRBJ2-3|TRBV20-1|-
CSAPAVSDTQYF
TGCAGTGCTCCGGCAGTGTCAGATACGCAGTATTTT
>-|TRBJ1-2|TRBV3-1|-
CASSQEGRPGHGYTF
TGTGCCAGCAGCCAAGAAGGGCGGCCCGGTCATGGCTACACCTTC
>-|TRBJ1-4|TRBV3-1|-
CASSQGQLINEKLFF
TGTGCCAGCAGCCAAGGACAGCTGATTAATGAAAAACTGTTTTTT
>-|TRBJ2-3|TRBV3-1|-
CASSPGSTADTQYF
TGTGCCAGCAGCCCCGGGAGTACAGCAGATACGCAGTATTTT
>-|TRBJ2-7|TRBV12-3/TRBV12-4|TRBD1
CASSPRTGSDEQYF
TGTGCCAGCAGCCCACGGACAGGGTCCGACGAGCAGTACTTC
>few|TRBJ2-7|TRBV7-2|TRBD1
CASSFGQGGMTDEQYF
TGTGCCAGCAGCTTTGGACAGGGGGGGATGACGGACGAGCAGTACTTC
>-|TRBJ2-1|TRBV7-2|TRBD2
CASSFTTSGSYNEQFF
TGTGCCAGCAGCTTTACCACTAGCGGGTCCTACAATGAGCAGTTCTTC
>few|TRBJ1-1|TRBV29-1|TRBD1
CSVHRTGGLTEAFF
TGCAGCGTCCACCGGACAGGGGGCTTAACTGAAGCTTTCTTT
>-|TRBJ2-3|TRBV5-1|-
CASSPEGRGGTDTQYF
TGCGCCAGCAGCCCAGAGGGCAGAGGAGGCACAGATACGCAGTATTTT
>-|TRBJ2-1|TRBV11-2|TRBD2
CASSSAPSGKGEQFF
TGTGCCAGCAGCTCAGCCCCTAGCGGGAAGGGTGAGCAGTTCTTC
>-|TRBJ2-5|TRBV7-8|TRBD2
CASSSLMRLAGEETQYF
TGTGCCAGCAGCTCCCTCATGAGACTAGCCGGCGAAGAGACCCAGTACTTC
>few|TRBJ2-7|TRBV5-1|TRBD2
CASSPGLGGGYEQYF
TGCGCCAGCAGCCCGGGACTAGGGGGAGGCTACGAGCAGTACTTC
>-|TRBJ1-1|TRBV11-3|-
CASSFRDTEAFF
TGTGCCAGCAGCTTCCGGGACACTGAAGCTTTCTTT
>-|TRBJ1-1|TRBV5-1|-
CASSLGGWNTEAFF
TGCGCCAGCAGCTTGGGGGGTTGGAACACTGAAGCTTTCTTT
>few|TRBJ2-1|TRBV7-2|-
CASSRDFNEQFF
TGTGCCAGCAGCCGGGACTTCAATGAGCAGTTCTTC
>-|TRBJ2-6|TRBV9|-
CASSLRAFYKGANVLTF
TGTGCCAGCAGCCTCCGGGCCTTTTATAAAGGGGCCAACGTCCTGACTTTC
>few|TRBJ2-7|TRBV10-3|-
CATLAESYEQYF
TGTGCCACTTTAGCGGAGAGCTACGAGCAGTACTTC
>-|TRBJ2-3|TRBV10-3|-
CAISEEVVDTQYF
TGTGCCATCAGTGAGGAGGTAGTTGATACGCAGTATTTT
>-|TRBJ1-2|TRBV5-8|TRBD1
CASSSGGGQGAYGYTF
TGTGCCAGCAGCTCTGGAGGCGGACAGGGAGCCTATGGCTACACCTTC
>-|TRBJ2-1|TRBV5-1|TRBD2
CASSLGGTSDTNNEQFF
TGCGCCAGCAGCTTGGGAGGGACTAGCGACACTAACAATGAGCAGTTCTTC
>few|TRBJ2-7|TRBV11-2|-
CASSSVWGSRDGYEQYF
TGTGCCAGCAGCTCGGTCTGGGGCAGCCGGGACGGCTACGAGCAGTACTTC
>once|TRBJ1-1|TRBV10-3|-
CAISESSEGGNTEAFF
TGTGCCATCAGTGAGTCAAGTGAAGGCGGGAACACTGAAGCTTTCTTT